This is a list of T cell receptor beta chains from one sample in a study of blood T cell repertoires in COVID-19. Only in-frame clones appear in the TCRdb table, and some are missing; sequencing was by immunoSEQ multiplex PCR. The data hold about 140,000 clones, with approximately 88% observed a single time. Sequenced material: PBMCs or T cells enriched from blood (not recorded which). These receptor sequences come from a man in his forties with acute COVID-19. Each CDR3 is given with its conserved first and last residue. D genes are given only for firm matches. Rows give clone size only sometimes, using once, few, many, or a class for an expanded clone.

-	TRBV11-2	-	TRBJ1-1	CASSLDRDTEAFF	TGTGCCAGCAGCTTAGACCGAGACACTGAAGCTTTCTTT
once	TRBV5-1	TRBD2	TRBJ2-3	CASSPTAPLAGARDTQYF	TGCGCCAGCAGCCCAACGGCCCCACTAGCGGGAGCGAGAGATACGCAGTATTTT
-	TRBV30	TRBD1	TRBJ1-4	CAWNTGGGKKLFF	TGTGCCTGGAATACAGGGGGAGGGAAAAAACTGTTTTTT
-	TRBV6-5	TRBD2	TRBJ2-1	CASSFIFSGSHEQFF	TGTGCCAGCAGTTTTATCTTTAGCGGGAGTCATGAGCAGTTCTTC
-	TRBV6-5	TRBD2	TRBJ2-7	CASSYAGGLGEQYF	TGTGCCAGCAGTTACGCGGGGGGGCTGGGCGAGCAGTACTTC
-	TRBV5-4	-	TRBJ1-4	CASSFWTAREKLFF	TGTGCCAGCAGCTTTTGGACAGCAAGGGAAAAACTGTTTTTT
-	TRBV28	TRBD2	TRBJ2-3	CASSVTSSTDTQYF	TGTGCCAGCAGTGTGACTAGCAGCACAGATACGCAGTATTTT
-	TRBV7-9	TRBD1	TRBJ1-2	CASETTPGDSNYGYTF	TGTGCCAGCGAGACTACTCCTGGGGACAGCAACTATGGCTACACCTTC
-	TRBV5-6	TRBD1	TRBJ1-2	CASSRPPGQGDYGYTF	TGTGCCAGCAGCCGCCCCCCAGGACAGGGGGACTATGGCTACACCTTC
-	TRBV19	-	TRBJ1-5	CASSTPGWGEQPQHF	TGTGCCAGTAGTACACCCGGCTGGGGCGAACAGCCCCAGCATTTT
-	TRBV13	TRBD2	TRBJ2-1	CASSLRGMNYNEQFF	TGTGCCAGCAGCCTGCGGGGGATGAACTACAATGAGCAGTTCTTC
-	TRBV6-5	-	TRBJ2-6	CASSRSGANVLTF	TGTGCCAGCAGTCGCTCTGGGGCCAACGTCCTGACTTTC
-	TRBV4-3	-	TRBJ1-6	CASSQDSPGGGLNSPLHF	TGCGCCAGCAGCCAAGATTCGCCTGGGGGGGGGCTCAATTCACCCCTCCACTTT
-	TRBV12-3/TRBV12-4	TRBD1	TRBJ1-1	CASLSGTVTSAFF	TGTGCCAGCCTATCCGGGACAGTCACTTCGGCTTTCTTT
-	TRBV29-1	-	TRBJ2-3	CSAAGQTGTDTQYF	TGCAGCGCCGCCGGACAGACGGGCACAGATACGCAGTATTTT
-	TRBV30	TRBD1	TRBJ1-1	CAWSNHPGQVNTEAFF	TGTGCCTGGAGCAACCACCCGGGACAGGTGAACACTGAAGCTTTCTTT
-	TRBV9	TRBD1	TRBJ1-3	CASSVGNTQGDTIYF	TGTGCCAGCAGCGTAGGGAACACTCAGGGGGACACCATATATTTT
-	TRBV4-3	TRBD1	TRBJ1-2	CASSQDGTGEGYTF	TGCGCCAGCAGCCAAGACGGGACAGGGGAAGGCTACACCTTC
few	TRBV7-2	-	TRBJ1-3	CASSFLGGSSGNTIYF	TGTGCCAGCAGCTTCCTCGGAGGGAGCTCTGGAAACACCATATATTTT
-	TRBV28	TRBD1	TRBJ2-5	CASSAGGPQTQYF	TGTGCCAGCAGTGCAGGGGGTCCTCAGACCCAGTACTTC
-	TRBV5-6	TRBD2	TRBJ2-1	CASREMAGGSSYNEQFF	TGTGCCAGCAGGGAGATGGCGGGGGGTTCCTCCTACAATGAGCAGTTCTTC
few	TRBV11-3	TRBD1	TRBJ2-5	CASSLRKTGSVETQYF	TGTGCCAGCAGCCTACGCAAGACAGGGTCGGTCGAGACCCAGTACTTC
-	TRBV3-1/TRBV3-2	-	TRBJ1-3	CASSRARGEGNTIYF	TGTGCCAGCAGCCGAGCAAGGGGCGAGGGAAACACCATATATTTT
-	TRBV19	-	TRBJ2-5	CASSGGLRRETQYF	TGTGCCAGTAGTGGGGGACTGAGGCGAGAGACCCAGTACTTC
-	TRBV7-8	-	TRBJ1-4	CASSLVVRGDEKLFF	TGTGCCAGCAGCTTAGTTGTCAGGGGAGATGAAAAACTGTTTTTT
once	TRBV27	-	TRBJ1-2	CASSSPVSDRYGYTF	TGTGCCAGCAGTTCCCCGGTCTCCGATCGCTATGGCTACACCTTC
-	TRBV18	TRBD2	TRBJ2-3	CASSRRTSGSTDTQYF	TGTGCCAGCTCCCGGAGGACTAGCGGGAGCACAGATACGCAGTATTTT
-	TRBV5-1	-	TRBJ2-4	CASSFGSKAKNIQYF	TGCGCCAGCAGCTTCGGGAGTAAAGCCAAAAACATTCAGTACTTC
-	TRBV28	-	TRBJ2-1	CASPPSGQLSYNEQFF	TGTGCCAGCCCCCCCAGTGGGCAGCTAAGTTACAATGAGCAGTTCTTC
once	TRBV5-1	TRBD2	TRBJ2-7	CASSISSGTSGIYEQYF	TGCGCCAGCAGCATTTCATCCGGGACTAGCGGAATCTACGAGCAGTACTTC
-	TRBV4-3	-	TRBJ2-3	CASSQGQREADTQYF	TGCGCCAGCAGCCAAGGACAGAGAGAAGCAGATACGCAGTATTTT
-	TRBV6-5	TRBD1	TRBJ1-2	CASSLRGREDYGYTF	TGTGCCAGCAGCCTCAGGGGGCGCGAGGACTATGGCTACACCTTC
-	TRBV25-1	TRBD1	TRBJ2-4	CASSEGQAGAKNIQYF	TGTGCCAGCAGTGAAGGACAGGCTGGAGCCAAAAACATTCAGTACTTC
-	TRBV28	-	TRBJ1-1	CASMRGQAFF	TGTGCCAGCATGCGGGGACAAGCTTTCTTT
once	TRBV6-2/TRBV6-3	-	TRBJ1-6	CASSLPMGGANSPLHF	TGTGCCAGCAGCCTCCCGATGGGGGGGGCTAATTCACCCCTCCACTTT
-	TRBV5-6	-	TRBJ2-1	CASSFGPSEIIYNEQFF	TGTGCCAGCAGCTTCGGCCCTAGCGAAATCATCTACAATGAGCAGTTCTTC
-	TRBV4-1	TRBD1	TRBJ1-2	CASSQELRQGPIFYGYTF	TGCGCCAGCAGCCAAGAGTTGCGACAGGGGCCGATATTCTATGGCTACACCTTC
-	TRBV5-1	TRBD1	TRBJ1-5	CASSLGQGKSQPQHF	TGCGCCAGCAGCTTGGGACAGGGGAAGAGTCAGCCCCAGCATTTT
-	TRBV29-1	-	TRBJ1-4	CSISRGGANEKLFF	TGCAGCATTTCACGAGGGGGAGCTAATGAAAAACTGTTTTTT
-	TRBV7-9	-	TRBJ2-1	CASSYLERYNEQFF	TGTGCCAGCAGCTACCTTGAGCGGTACAATGAGCAGTTCTTC
once	TRBV6-2/TRBV6-3	-	TRBJ1-5	CASSRGGYSNQPQHF	TGTGCCAGCAGTCGAGGGGGATATAGCAATCAGCCCCAGCATTTT
-	TRBV5-6	-	TRBJ1-6	CASSFQGGNSPLHF	TGTGCCAGCAGCTTCCAGGGAGGTAATTCACCCCTCCACTTT
-	TRBV24-1	TRBD1	TRBJ2-3	CATSDRSGGVDTQYF	TGTGCCACCAGTGATCGGTCAGGGGGAGTGGATACGCAGTATTTT
-	TRBV2	TRBD2	TRBJ2-1	CASGMTSGRGGGEQFF	TGTGCCAGCGGCATGACTAGCGGGAGAGGCGGAGGTGAGCAGTTCTTC
-	TRBV5-1	TRBD1	TRBJ2-1	CASRRGQGELNEQFF	TGCGCCAGCAGAAGGGGTCAGGGGGAGTTAAATGAGCAGTTCTTC
-	TRBV6-4	-	TRBJ2-3	CASSVDSRDTQYF	TGTGCCAGCAGTGTAGACTCCCGGGATACGCAGTATTTT
-	TRBV6-5	-	TRBJ2-1	CASSPDGRGNEQFF	TGTGCCAGCAGTCCCGACGGTAGGGGCAATGAGCAGTTCTTC
-	TRBV4-1	TRBD2	TRBJ2-1	CASSQVGTSTYNEQFF	TGCGCCAGCAGCCAAGTTGGGACTAGCACCTACAATGAGCAGTTCTTC
few	TRBV7-9	TRBD1	TRBJ1-5	CASSLAGGDNQPQHF	TGTGCCAGCAGCTTAGCAGGGGGCGACAATCAGCCCCAGCATTTT
-	TRBV28	TRBD1	TRBJ1-2	CASSRPGQGVGNYGYTF	TGTGCCAGCAGCCGCCCGGGACAGGGTGTAGGTAACTATGGCTACACCTTC
once	TRBV3-1/TRBV3-2	-	TRBJ2-1	CASSQDSGAEQFF	TGTGCCAGCAGCCAAGATTCAGGCGCGGAGCAGTTCTTC
-	TRBV4-2	TRBD1	TRBJ2-3	CASSQTGTGGGTDTQYF	TGTGCCAGCAGCCAAACCGGGACAGGGGGAGGCACAGATACGCAGTATTTT
once	TRBV29-1	-	TRBJ2-2	CSLPRRGTGELFF	TGCAGCCTCCCGAGGAGGGGCACCGGGGAGCTGTTTTTT
-	TRBV28	TRBD1	TRBJ2-5	CASSSDRGVAETQYF	TGTGCCAGCAGTTCGGACAGGGGGGTGGCAGAGACCCAGTACTTC